The present T cell receptor beta chain was sequenced within a study of PD-1 blockade in classical Hodgkin lymphoma. Study findings and constraints: It was CD4+ TCR diversity, not CD8+, that rose significantly by C4D1. Those patients who began receiving nivolumab less than 1 year after ASCT had lower diversity, and they were excluded.

Profiling relied on immunoSEQ multiplex PCR, and the TCRdb table lists in-frame clones only, not all of them. Of roughly 31,000 clones listed, just over 70% are singletons. On this clone itself: Antigen: not known.

V shed 6 bases and J shed 1 base, with 19 bases lying between them. This CDR3 spans 17 amino acids. Germline V gene sequence: CDR1 KGHSH, CDR2 LQKENI. Every patient experienced relapse after autologous stem cell transplantation, and brentuximab vedotin exposure varied. Complete response, partial response or progressive disease made up the best responses. This TCR came from a human donor with classical Hodgkin lymphoma. The rearrangement joins TRBV18 to TRBJ1-5; no reliable D call. Specimen: peripheral blood mononuclear cells (PBMCs), collected before the second cycle of nivolumab. CDR3 DNA sequence: TGTGCCAGCTCCCCGGGAGCATTGGGCTTAAGCAATCAGCCCCAGCATTTT. This translates into CASSPGALGLSNQPQHF.